A selection of T cell receptor beta chains follows, all from one sample in a study of T cells in Graves' hyperthyroidism and ophthalmopathy. TCRdb analysed the multiplex PCR reads with MiXCR anew, one entry per CDR3 protein. The sample consists of about 580,000 distinct CDR3 sequences, 46% of them appearing once. Sample: peripheral blood or thyroid tissue (not recorded which). These receptors originate from a woman younger than 35 with Graves' hyperthyroidism. Both conserved end residues are part of each CDR3. The order of the fields is J gene, V gene, D gene, clone size, CDR3 DNA, CDR3 protein. D genes are given only for firm matches. Part of the rows lack a size; the others show once, few, many or a class for expanded clones.

TRBJ2-5,TRBV6-1,-,-,TGTGCCAGCAGTGACCAGAAATCTGCGGAGGCCCAGTACTTC,CASSDQKSAEAQYF
TRBJ2-7,TRBV9,-,-,TGTGCCAGCAGCGTTGAAGATAATAGCTGGCAGTACTTC,CASSVEDNSWQYF
TRBJ1-6,TRBV25-1,-,many,TGTGCCAGCAGTGAAGGGTTTAATTCACCCCTCCACTTT,CASSEGFNSPLHF
TRBJ1-6,TRBV7-9,-,many,TGTGCCAGCAGCTTAGATTCAGCTGCGGATTCACCCCTCCACTTT,CASSLDSAADSPLHF
TRBJ1-1,TRBV2,TRBD1,-,TGTGCCAGCAGGCAGACAGGGATCACTGAAGCTTTCTTT,CASRQTGITEAFF
TRBJ1-1,TRBV4-2,-,many,TGTGCCAGCAGCCCCGGGTCTGAAGCTTTCTTT,CASSPGSEAFF
TRBJ2-6,TRBV7-9,-,-,TGTGCCAGCAGCTTATCCGTCCTGACTTTC,CASSLSVLTF
TRBJ2-7,TRBV2,TRBD2,once,TGTGCCAGTCGGACGGCTAGCGGGACGTTCTCCTACGAGCAGTACTTC,CASRTASGTFSYEQYF
TRBJ2-3,TRBV7-9,-,-,TGTGCCAGCAGCTTTATAACCGTAAGCACAGATACGCAGTATTTT,CASSFITVSTDTQYF
TRBJ2-2,TRBV24-1,-,-,TGTGTCACCAGTATTCGGGGATCGAACACCGGGGAGCTGTTTTTT,CVTSIRGSNTGELFF
TRBJ2-1,TRBV7-9,-,-,TGTGCCAGCAGCTTAGAGGGCTACGGGAATGGGCAGTTCTTC,CASSLEGYGNGQFF
TRBJ1-1,TRBV7-6,-,-,TGTGCCAGCAGCCCAGGGGCAGGGGTGGGAGCTTTCTTT,CASSPGAGVGAFF
TRBJ2-5,TRBV2,-,-,TGTGCCAGCAAACCGAAGGGAGACTGGGAAGAGACCCAGTACTTC,CASKPKGDWEETQYF
TRBJ2-5,TRBV7-2,TRBD2,-,TGTGCCAGCAGCTTAGCGGCGGGAGCACCCCAAGAGACCCAGTACTTC,CASSLAAGAPQETQYF
TRBJ1-1,TRBV6-2/TRBV6-3,-,-,TGTGCCAGCATGGGGGCAGGGTCCACTGAAGCTTTCTTT,CASMGAGSTEAFF
TRBJ2-7,TRBV20-1,TRBD2,-,TGCAGTAAAACTAGCGGGAGTTTCTACGAGCAGTACTTC,CSKTSGSFYEQYF
TRBJ1-4,TRBV7-9,TRBD1,many,TGTGCCAGCAGACAAGGAGGTCTTGGGACAGGGGACCCGAATGAAAAACTGTTTTTT,CASRQGGLGTGDPNEKLFF
TRBJ1-2,TRBV7-9,-,-,TGTGCCAGCAGTCCTCCTTGGGGGACTAACTATGGCTACACCTTC,CASSPPWGTNYGYTF
TRBJ2-3,TRBV7-2,-,-,TGTGCCAGCAGCGGCCTTAGGAGGACAGATACGCAGTATTTT,CASSGLRRTDTQYF
TRBJ2-2,TRBV24-1,TRBD1,many,TGTGCCACCAGTGGTAGGACAGGGTATACGAACACCGGGGAGCTGTTTTTT,CATSGRTGYTNTGELFF
TRBJ2-2,TRBV7-8,-,many,TGTGCCAGCAGCCAAGGACCCCATCTTGGCGGGGAGCTGTTTTTT,CASSQGPHLGGELFF
TRBJ2-7,TRBV10-3,-,many,TGTGCCATCAGTGAGTCGGGGGGGCGGATAACCTACGAGCAGTACTTC,CAISESGGRITYEQYF
TRBJ1-1,TRBV7-9,-,many,TGTGCCAGCAGCACCAAGAACACTGAAGCTTTCTTT,CASSTKNTEAFF
TRBJ1-3,TRBV27,TRBD1,-,TGTGCCAGCAGTGAGGGGGACAGCTCTGGAAACACCATATATTTT,CASSEGDSSGNTIYF
TRBJ2-2,TRBV7-6,TRBD1,many,TGTGCCAGCAGCTTACTTGACAGGGGAGGCACCGGGGAGCTGTTTTTT,CASSLLDRGGTGELFF
TRBJ2-7,TRBV7-9,TRBD2,-,TGTGCCAGCAGCCTTCTACTAGCGGGAGCTGGATTTGAGCAGTACTTC,CASSLLLAGAGFEQYF
TRBJ1-4,TRBV7-9,-,many,TGTGCCAGCAGCTTAGGACGGGACGCAGAACTGTTTTTT,CASSLGRDAELFF
TRBJ2-2,TRBV15,TRBD1,-,TGTGCCACCAGCAGTGACCGCGGGACAGGGGGGTGGAACACCGGGGAGCTGTTTTTT,CATSSDRGTGGWNTGELFF
TRBJ2-7,TRBV6-2/TRBV6-3,TRBD1,few,TGTGCCAGCAGAGGGACAGGTTTCAGCTCCTACGAGCAGTACTTC,CASRGTGFSSYEQYF
TRBJ2-1,TRBV12-3/TRBV12-4,-,-,TGTGCCAGCAGCCCGGGGAGAAGTCAGCAGTTCTTC,CASSPGRSQQFF
TRBJ1-5,TRBV2,TRBD1,many,TGTGCCAGCAGTGAGGGGACAGATCATGAGCCCCAGCATTTT,CASSEGTDHEPQHF
TRBJ1-5,TRBV6-2/TRBV6-3,-,many,TGTGCCAGCAGACCCCGCGGGAACTGGCAGCCCCAGCATTTT,CASRPRGNWQPQHF
TRBJ2-5,TRBV20-1,-,-,TGCAGTGCCGCGCCGGAAGAGACCCAGTACTTC,CSAAPEETQYF
TRBJ1-4,TRBV5-5,TRBD1,-,TGCGCCAGCAGCCAAGAAATACGACCGGGACAGGGTCTCTCTAATGAAAAACTGTTTTTT,CASSQEIRPGQGLSNEKLFF
TRBJ2-5,TRBV2,-,-,TGTGCCAGCAGTCGCAGGGCGGGGTTAAGTATTCAGTACTTC,CASSRRAGLSIQYF
TRBJ1-1,TRBV20-1,-,-,TGCAGTGCTAGAGAACCTAGCGGGAACACTGAAGCTTTCTTT,CSAREPSGNTEAFF
TRBJ2-1,TRBV6-5,TRBD2,-,TGTGCCACTGGACTAGCGGGAGGGAGGGAGCAGTTCTTC,CATGLAGGREQFF
TRBJ1-5,TRBV24-1,-,many,TGTGCCACCAGTGATGGGGGCAGAGGCGGTCAGCCCCAGCATTTT,CATSDGGRGGQPQHF
TRBJ1-4,TRBV2,-,many,TGTGCCAGCAAGGGGGGAGATGAAAAACTGTTTTTT,CASKGGDEKLFF
TRBJ1-5,TRBV30,-,-,TGTGCCTGGAGTATAAAGGGGAATCAGCCCCAGCATTTT,CAWSIKGNQPQHF
TRBJ2-2,TRBV6-5,-,many,TGTGCCAGCAGCCTTACACCCACCGGGGAGCTGTTTTTT,CASSLTPTGELFF
TRBJ2-1,TRBV12-3/TRBV12-4,-,-,TGTGCCAGCAGTTTGGACTATCGTGAGCAGTTCTTC,CASSLDYREQFF
TRBJ2-3,TRBV12-3/TRBV12-4,TRBD1,-,TGTGCCAGCAGCACACAGGGGATCACAGATACGCAGTATTTT,CASSTQGITDTQYF
TRBJ2-3,TRBV4-2,TRBD2,-,TGTGCCAGCAGCCAAATAGCGGGAGGACCGACAGATACGCAGTATTTT,CASSQIAGGPTDTQYF
TRBJ2-5,TRBV4-1,-,-,TGCGCCAGCAGCCCGCGGGACCAAGGATCCCAGTACTTC,CASSPRDQGSQYF
TRBJ2-7,TRBV19,TRBD1,-,TGTGCTAGAGGTAACAGGGGGTTCGTCGACGAGCAGTACTTC,CARGNRGFVDEQYF
TRBJ1-1,TRBV5-1,-,-,TGCGCCAGCAGCTTGGATCCAGGGAACACTGAAGCTTTCTTT,CASSLDPGNTEAFF
TRBJ2-7,TRBV5-1,-,many,TGCGCCAGCAGCTTAGCAAACGAGCAGTACTTC,CASSLANEQYF
TRBJ2-7,TRBV20-1,TRBD2,-,TGCAGTGCTAGAGATCAGACTAGCGGGTCCTACAATGAGCAGTACTTC,CSARDQTSGSYNEQYF
TRBJ2-2,TRBV7-6,-,many,TGTGCCAGCAGCTTGCCGGGACCTACCACCGGGGAGCTGTTTTTT,CASSLPGPTTGELFF